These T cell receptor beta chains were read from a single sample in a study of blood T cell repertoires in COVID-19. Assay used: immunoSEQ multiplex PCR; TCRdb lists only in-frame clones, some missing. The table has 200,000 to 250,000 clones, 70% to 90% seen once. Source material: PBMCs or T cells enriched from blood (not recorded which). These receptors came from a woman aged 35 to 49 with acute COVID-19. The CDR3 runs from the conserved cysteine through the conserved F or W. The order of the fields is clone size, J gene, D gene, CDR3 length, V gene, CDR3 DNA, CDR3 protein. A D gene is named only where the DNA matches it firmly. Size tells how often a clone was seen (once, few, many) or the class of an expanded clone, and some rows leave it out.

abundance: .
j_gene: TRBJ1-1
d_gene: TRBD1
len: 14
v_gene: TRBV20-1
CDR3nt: TGCAGTGCTAGTAGACAGGGTGCGGGCACTGAAGCTTTCTTT
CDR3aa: CSASRQGAGTEAFF

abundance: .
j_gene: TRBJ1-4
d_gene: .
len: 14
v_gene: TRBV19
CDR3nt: TGTGCCAGTAGCCGAGACAGGAATTACGAAAAACTGTTTTTT
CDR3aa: CASSRDRNYEKLFF

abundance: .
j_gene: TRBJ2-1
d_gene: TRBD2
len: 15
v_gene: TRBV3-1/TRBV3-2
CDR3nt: TGTGCCAGCAGCCAAGATAGCGGGGGTTACAATGAGCAGTTCTTC
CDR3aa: CASSQDSGGYNEQFF

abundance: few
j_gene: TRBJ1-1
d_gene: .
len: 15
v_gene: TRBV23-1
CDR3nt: TGCGCCAGCAGTCAAGGAGCAGGGCTGAACACTGAAGCTTTCTTT
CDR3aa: CASSQGAGLNTEAFF

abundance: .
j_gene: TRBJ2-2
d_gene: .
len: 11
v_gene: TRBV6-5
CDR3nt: TGTGCCAGCAGGCGCACAGGGAAGCTGTTTTTT
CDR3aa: CASRRTGKLFF

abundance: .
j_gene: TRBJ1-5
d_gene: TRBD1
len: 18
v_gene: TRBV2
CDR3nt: TGTGCCAGCAAAGTCTCCATTGGGAAGGGGGCAGGCAATCAGCCCCAGCATTTT
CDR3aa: CASKVSIGKGAGNQPQHF

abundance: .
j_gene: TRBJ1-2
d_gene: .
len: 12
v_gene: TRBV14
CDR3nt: TGTGCCAGCAGCCAAGCCGAGTATGGCTACACCTTC
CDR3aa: CASSQAEYGYTF

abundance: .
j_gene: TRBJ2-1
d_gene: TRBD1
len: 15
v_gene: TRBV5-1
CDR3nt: TGCGCCAGCAGCTTCAGTGGACAGGCGAACAATGAGCAGTTCTTC
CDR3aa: CASSFSGQANNEQFF

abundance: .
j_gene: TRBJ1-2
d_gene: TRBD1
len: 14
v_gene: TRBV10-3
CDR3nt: TGTGCCATCAGGAGCGGGACAGGGGACTATGGCTACACCTTC
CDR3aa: CAIRSGTGDYGYTF

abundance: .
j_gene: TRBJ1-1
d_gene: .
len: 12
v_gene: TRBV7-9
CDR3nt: TGTGCCAGCAGCTTATATGGGGACAACGCTTTCTTT
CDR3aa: CASSLYGDNAFF

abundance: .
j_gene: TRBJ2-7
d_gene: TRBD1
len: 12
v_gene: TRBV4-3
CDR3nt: TGCGCCAGCAGCAAAGGGACAGCCGAGCAGTACTTC
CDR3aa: CASSKGTAEQYF

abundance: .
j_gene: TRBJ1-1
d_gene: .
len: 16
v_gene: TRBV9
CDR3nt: TGTGCCAGCAGCGTAGACGTCGGGGTGGGTAACACTGAAGCTTTCTTT
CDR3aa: CASSVDVGVGNTEAFF

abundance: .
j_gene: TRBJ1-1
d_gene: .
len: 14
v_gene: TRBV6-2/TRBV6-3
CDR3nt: TGTGCCAGCAGTTACTTGGGGCCGAACACTGAAGCTTTCTTT
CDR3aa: CASSYLGPNTEAFF

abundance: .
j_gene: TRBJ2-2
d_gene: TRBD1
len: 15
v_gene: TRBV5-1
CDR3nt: TGCGCCAGCAGCTTGGCCCACACAGGGGCCGGGGAGCTGTTTTTT
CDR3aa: CASSLAHTGAGELFF

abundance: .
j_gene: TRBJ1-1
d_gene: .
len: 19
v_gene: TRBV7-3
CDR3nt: TGTGCCAGCAGACTAAATACAGGGCCCTGGGCCCCCATGAACACTGAAGCTTTCTTT
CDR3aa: CASRLNTGPWAPMNTEAFF

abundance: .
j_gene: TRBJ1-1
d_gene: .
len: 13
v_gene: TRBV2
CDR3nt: TGTGCCAGCAGTGATAGGGAGAGCACTGAAGCTTTCTTT
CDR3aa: CASSDRESTEAFF